The entry below describes one TCR beta chain. No antigen is known for it. Sequencing of TCR beta was carried out in blood CD8+ and CD4+ T cells. This sample was taken from a study of CD8 T cells in Susac syndrome. The V segment lost 5 bases and the J segment 4 bases; nucleotides outside the gene matches: 12. The germline V gene encodes CDR1 SGHTA and CDR2 FQGNSA. The CDR3 totals 16 residues. About 0.5 to 1 ug RNA was reverse transcribed with random hexamers. TCR beta CDR3 was amplified by immunoSEQ covering 54 Vbeta and 13 Jbeta. A single record per CDR3 protein comes from TCRdb applying MiXCR to the immunoSEQ multiplex PCR reads. The sample has approximately 150,000 distinct CDR3 sequences, approximately 93% seen once; the top ten hold 0.09% to 0.1%. Study-level points and caveats: It was acknowledged in the study that its TCR sequencing and HLA analysis involved a relatively small number of individuals.

The genes are TRBV7-2 and TRBJ1-2; 8 positions agree with TRBD1. This sequence was found in a human donor with multiple sclerosis. Sequenced: CD4+ T cells from PBMCs. The CDR3 sequence: CASSGRARTGPYGYTF. CDR3 nucleotides: TGTGCCAGCAGCGGAAGGGCCAGGACAGGGCCCTATGGCTACACCTTC.